The next 2 T cell receptor beta chains were all read from a single sample in a study of graft-versus-host responses after intestinal transplantation. Libraries were prepared by immunoSEQ multiplex PCR; TCRdb keeps only in-frame clonotypes and omits some of them. The sample includes some 27,000 clones, over 90% of them seen just once. The specimen comprised PBMCs, sampled 18 days after transplant. The source is a human patient who received an intestinal transplant, so some T cells may come from the graft donor.

The chain recombines TRBV4-1 with TRBJ2-7, with D perhaps matching TRBD1 (6 bases). Per germline, CDR1 MGHRA and CDR2 YSYEKL. Trimming removed 0 bases at V and 3 bases at J, with 9 bases between. The length of the CDR3 is 14 residues. The DNA for the CDR3 is TGCGCCAGCAGCCAAGAAGGGGGATACTACGAGCAGTACTTC. It specifies CASSQEGGYYEQYF.

As regards this clone: One end of the junction varies from germline; a read error may be responsible. V is TRBV29-1 and J is TRBJ1-2, with D uncertain. Germline V gene lookup returns CDR1 SQVTM and CDR2 ANQGSEA. The length of the CDR3 is 11 residues. The CDR3 DNA follows: TGCAGCGTAGAAGAGGGAGAAGGCTACACCTTC. Amino acid sequence: CSVEEGEGYTF.